These 18 T cell receptor beta chains share one sample of origin, sequenced in a study of blood T cell repertoires in COVID-19. The protocol was immunoSEQ multiplex PCR, while the TCRdb copy is restricted to in-frame clones and leaves out a portion. The sample gives about 52,000 clones, 65% to 85% of which show up once; under 30% is in the top ten. The sequenced material came from peripheral blood. The receptors were gathered from a woman older than 75 with COVID-19, enrolled during active disease.

The chain joins TRBV6-5 to TRBJ2-1; D uncertain. Trimming took off 6 bases at V and 9 bases at J, with 12 bases between the two ends. The germline V gene encodes CDR1 MNHEY and CDR2 SVGAGI. This CDR3 region has 12 residues. The CDR3 sequence: CASSVTGGEQFF. The CDR3 DNA reads as TGTGCCAGCAGCGTTACTGGCGGTGAGCAGTTCTTC.

For the CDR3, the DNA is TGTGCCTGGGGCGGGAGTGAGACCCAGTACTTC. It is translated as CAWGGSETQYF. The chain links TRBV30 to TRBJ2-5; 7 bases fit TRBD2. CDR3 length: 11 residues. The V gene end was trimmed by 5 bases and the J gene end by 5 bases; junction bases not matched to a gene: 2. Germline loops: CDR1 GTSNPN, CDR2 SVGIG (reference sequence). Using reference TRBV30 and TRBJ2-5 for the parts outside the CDR3, the full variable domain is SQTIHQWPATLVQPVGSPLSLECTVEGTSNPNLYWYRQAAGRGLQLLFYSVGIGQISSEVPQNLSASRPQDRQFILSSKKLLLSDSGFYLCAWGGSETQYFGPGTRLLVL.

The rearrangement links TRBV5-1 to TRBJ2-7; 8 nucleotides agree with TRBD2. This CDR3 contains 14 residues. Germline V gene sequence: CDR1 SGHRS, CDR2 YFSETQ. Trimming cost V 4 bases and J 1 base; bases outside gene matches: 4. This CDR3 reads CASSASGGSYEQYF. DNA of the CDR3: TGCGCCAGCAGCGCGTCGGGAGGGTCCTACGAGCAGTACTTC. Combining the CDR3 with reference TRBV5-1 and TRBJ2-7 gives the whole variable domain KAGVTQTPRYLIKTRGQQVTLSCSPISGHRSVSWYQQTPGQGLQFLFEYFSETQRNKGNFPGRFSGRQFSNSRSEMNVSTLELGDSALYLCASSASGGSYEQYFGPGTRLTVT.

The CDR3 spells CASSENVVAGAGNEQFF. For the CDR3, the DNA is TGTGCCAGCAGTGAAAATGTGGTAGCGGGAGCCGGCAATGAGCAGTTCTTC. This rearrangement joins TRBV25-1 to TRBJ2-1; 9 bases are a match to TRBD2. The CDR3 sequence is 17 residues long. V dropped 2 bases and J dropped 6; count of bases not matched to a gene: 11. The V gene's germline CDR1 is MGHDK and CDR2 SYGVNS.

The chain uses TRBV10-3 and TRBJ2-5; D might be TRBD1 (6 bases). The CDR3 sequence is 13 residues long. The germline V gene encodes CDR1 ENHRY and CDR2 SYGVKD. Trimming stripped 7 bases from V and 2 bases from J, with 11 bases between. CDR3 nucleotide sequence: TGTGCCATCACTAGGGACACTCAAGAGACCCAGTACTTC. Encoded protein: CAITRDTQETQYF.

The rearrangement links TRBV7-3 to TRBJ2-3; 7 bases align to TRBD2. V gave up 5 bases and J gave up 5 bases; unmatched junction bases: 10. The germline V gene has CDR1 SGHTA and CDR2 FQGTGA. The CDR3 length is 15 residues. CDR3 region: CASSRGQGGVDTQYF. The CDR3 DNA is TGTGCCAGCAGCCGCGGGCAGGGAGGGGTAGATACGCAGTATTTT.

The J gene is TRBJ2-1, the V gene TRBV9, with 7 nucleotides matching TRBD2. J lost 6 bases, V lost 2 bases, and 8 bases had no gene match. The CDR3 length is 15 residues. Germline V CDR1 and CDR2: SGDLS, YYNGEE. The CDR3 here is CASSVDEGTTNEQFF. CDR3 in DNA: TGTGCCAGCAGCGTCGACGAGGGGACTACCAATGAGCAGTTCTTC.

CDR3 DNA sequence: TGTGCCATCGGTCGTGGCTCGAACACTGAAGCTTTCTTT. Its protein product is CAIGRGSNTEAFF. The chain has TRBV10-3 and TRBJ1-1; D is unclear. The ends were cut back, 8 bases at V and 1 base at J, with 11 bases in the middle. Per germline, CDR1 ENHRY and CDR2 SYGVKD. There are 13 residues in the CDR3.

V is TRBV11-2 and J is TRBJ2-7, with D maybe TRBD2 (6 bases). V lost 6 bases and J lost 6, with 21 bases in between. Germline values: CDR1 SGHAT, CDR2 FQNNGV. CDR3 size: 15 residues. The CDR3, as DNA: TGTGCCAGCAGTGGAAAGGCGGGAAGGGTAGGCGAGCAGTACTTC. This codes for CASSGKAGRVGEQYF.

This chain uses TRBV4-1 with TRBJ1-4; D is uncertain. The germline V and J ends were trimmed by 1 base and 7 bases, with 4 bases remaining between them. Germline CDR1 reads MGHRA; CDR2 reads YSYEKL. The CDR3 has 12 residues. The DNA for the CDR3 is TGCGCCAGCAGCCAAGTGGCTGAAAAACTGTTTTTT. Translation gives CASSQVAEKLFF.

This chain uses TRBV7-2 with TRBJ2-7, with TRBD2 identical over 8 bases. With 1 base clipped from V and 7 bases from J, the junction kept 18 bases outside the gene matches. Germline CDR1 reads SGHTA; CDR2 reads FQGNSA. The CDR3 is 18 amino acids. Here the CDR3 reads CASSLGLREGLWGWEQYF. In DNA form, the CDR3 reads TGTGCCAGCAGCTTAGGCCTTCGGGAGGGACTATGGGGATGGGAGCAGTACTTC. The variable domain in full, with the rest retrieved from reference TRBV7-2 and TRBJ2-7, is GAGVSQSPSNKVTEKGKDVELRCDPISGHTALYWYRQSLGQGLEFLIYFQGNSAPDKSGLPSDRFSAERTGGSVSTLTIQRTQQEDSAVYLCASSLGLREGLWGWEQYFGPGTRLTVT.

The V gene is TRBV9, the J gene TRBJ2-2, with a tentative D call TRBD1 (6 bases). Between the trimmed V and J ends, which lost 0 bases and 4 bases, there was a span of 10 bases. This CDR3 contains 15 residues. Germline assignment: CDR1 SGDLS and CDR2 YYNGEE. The CDR3 sequence is CASSVVTGTTGELFF. DNA for the CDR3: TGTGCCAGCAGCGTAGTAACAGGGACCACCGGGGAGCTGTTTTTT.

This rearrangement joins TRBV11-2 to TRBJ2-1, with 13 bases matching TRBD2. V was clipped by 1 base and J by 5 bases; unmatched bases: 8. The CDR3 is 18 residues long. Per germline, CDR1 SGHAT and CDR2 FQNNGV. CDR3: CASSLARTSGRLHNEQFF. In nucleotides, the CDR3 is TGTGCCAGCAGCTTAGCCCGGACTAGCGGGAGACTCCACAATGAGCAGTTCTTC.

The rearrangement joins TRBV18 to TRBJ2-1; 16 nucleotides line up with TRBD2. Germline V CDR1 and CDR2: KGHSH, LQKENI. Trimming cost V 0 bases and J 7 bases; bases outside gene matches: 0. This CDR3 is 16 amino acids long. The CDR3 spells CASSPPGLAGGNEQFF. CDR3 in DNA: TGTGCCAGCTCACCACCGGGACTAGCGGGAGGGAATGAGCAGTTCTTC. Variable domain in full (rest from reference TRBV18 and TRBJ2-1): NAGVMQNPRHLVRRRGQEARLRCSPMKGHSHVYWYRQLPEEGLKFMVYLQKENIIDESGMPKERFSAEFPKEGPSILRIQQVVRGDSAAYFCASSPPGLAGGNEQFFGPGTRLTVL.

This sequence joins TRBV5-5 and TRBJ2-2; no clear D gene. This CDR3 region has 15 residues. Trimming pared 0 bases from V and 2 bases from J, leaving 8 bases between. Germline-derived CDR1 and CDR2 are SGHKS and YYEKEE (reference sequence). DNA of the CDR3: TGTGCCAGCAGCTTGGGACAAATAAACACCGGGGAGCTGTTTTTT. This translates into CASSLGQINTGELFF.

J is TRBJ2-7 and V is TRBV6-5, with 7 nucleotides matching TRBD2. Trimming at V came to 4 bases and at J to 6 bases, leaving 9 bases not matched to a gene. Germline CDR1 is MNHEY and CDR2 is SVGAGI. This CDR3 region has 14 residues. The CDR3 bases are TGTGCCAGCAGTTCTCATCGACTAGCCAGCGAGCAGTACTTC. Residues: CASSSHRLASEQYF.

The chain links TRBV30 to TRBJ2-7, with 11 bases identical to TRBD2. The CDR3 extends over 14 amino acids. The trim removed 7 bases at V and 5 bases at J, leaving 10 bases unmatched. Germline loops: CDR1 GTSNPN, CDR2 SVGIG (reference sequence). Here the CDR3 reads CAYQIAGGPHEQYF. CDR3 bases: TGTGCCTATCAAATAGCGGGAGGGCCGCACGAGCAGTACTTC.

This chain joins TRBV6-6 and TRBJ1-5, with 9 nucleotides matching TRBD1. The CDR3 covers 15 residues. The V gene end was trimmed by 10 bases and the J gene end by 0 bases; junction bases not matched to a gene: 7. From germline, CDR1 is MNHNY and CDR2 SVGAGI (reference sequence). The CDR3 here is CAIRQGVISNQPQHF. CDR3 bases: TGTGCCATAAGACAGGGGGTGATTAGCAATCAGCCCCAGCATTTT.